This section outlines one T cell receptor beta chain sequence together with its context. What it binds is not known. This specimen belongs to a study of cytomegalovirus exposure and HLA in healthy donors. The ends were cut back, 3 bases at V and 8 bases at J, with 10 bases in the middle. CDR1 and CDR2 (germline): DFQATT, SNEGSKA (reference sequence). The length of the CDR3 is 11 residues. General observations from the study: It was only CMV serostatus that was available as immune exposure information.

PCR used 60 Vbeta primers and 13 Jbeta primers. This table comes from immunoSEQ multiplex PCR, and its TCRdb copy is limited to in-frame clones, with some not included. The sample has about 210,000 clones, roughly 84% seen once; the top ten hold around 0.22%. The chain links TRBV20-1 to TRBJ1-1; no clear D. The specimen was PBMCs. This receptor was identified in a girl aged 2 to 10 in good health and CMV-seronegative. The DNA of the CDR3 is TGCAGTGCTAGGGAGGTACTCGAAGCTTTCTTT. Amino acid sequence: CSAREVLEAFF.